This T cell receptor (beta chain) originates from a study of shared T cell receptors in the human thymus. This CDR3 has 20 amino acids. Germline V gene lookup returns CDR1 LGHNA and CDR2 YSLEER. After removal of 0 bases from V and 6 bases from J, the junction contained 22 bases not matched to a gene. Sequenced by immunoSEQ multiplex PCR; TCRdb stores in-frame clones only, minus some. Here the sample spans about 660,000 clones, 87% being singletons. The data also belong to a second study, concerning human thymus T cells.

This TCR derives from a boy less than two years old with a congenital heart defect. The gene calls are TRBV4-3 and TRBJ1-2, with 7 bases fitting TRBD1. Sequencing was carried out using thymocytes. CDR3 region: CASSQDRNDARGLCRDGYTF. In nucleotides, the CDR3 is TGCGCCAGCAGCCAAGATCGTAACGATGCCAGGGGGTTATGTCGGGATGGCTACACCTTC.